This TCR beta chain was found in a study of blood T cells in healthy people across ages. Germline-derived CDR1 and CDR2 are LGHDT and YNNKEL (reference sequence). The CDR3 loop spans 15 amino acids. V lost 1 base to trimming and J lost 4 bases, with 13 bases between them. Combining a sample-barcoded 5' primer with a J-beta primer mix, a second PCR ran for roughly 7 to 11 cycles. Each of the cDNA molecules was tagged by a template-switch adaptor with 12 random nucleotides. TCRdb ran MiXCR on the 5' RACE reads and lists one entry per CDR3 protein. The sample lists 600,000 or so distinct CDR3 sequences, about 30% occurring once.

The rearrangement links TRBV3-1 to TRBJ1-1, with a weak D call TRBD1 (5 bases). The receptor was isolated from a woman of 80 years or more in good health. The sequenced sample consisted of blood. The CDR3 spells CASSQVAGRSTEAFF. DNA of the CDR3: TGTGCCAGCAGCCAAGTTGCAGGGAGAAGCACTGAAGCTTTCTTT.